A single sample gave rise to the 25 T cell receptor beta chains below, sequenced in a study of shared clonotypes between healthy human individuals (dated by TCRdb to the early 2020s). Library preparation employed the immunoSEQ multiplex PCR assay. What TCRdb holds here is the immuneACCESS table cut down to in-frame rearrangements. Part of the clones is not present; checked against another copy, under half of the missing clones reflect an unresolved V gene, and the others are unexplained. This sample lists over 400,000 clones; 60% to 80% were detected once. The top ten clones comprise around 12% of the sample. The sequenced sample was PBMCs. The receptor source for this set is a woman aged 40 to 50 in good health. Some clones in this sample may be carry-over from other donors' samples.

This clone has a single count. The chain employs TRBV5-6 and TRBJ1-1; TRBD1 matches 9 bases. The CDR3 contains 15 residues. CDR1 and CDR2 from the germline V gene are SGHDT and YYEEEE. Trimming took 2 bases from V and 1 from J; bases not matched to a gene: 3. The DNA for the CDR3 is TGTGCCAGCAGCTTATTACAGGGGGCGAACACTGAAGCTTTCTTT. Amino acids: CASSLLQGANTEAFF.

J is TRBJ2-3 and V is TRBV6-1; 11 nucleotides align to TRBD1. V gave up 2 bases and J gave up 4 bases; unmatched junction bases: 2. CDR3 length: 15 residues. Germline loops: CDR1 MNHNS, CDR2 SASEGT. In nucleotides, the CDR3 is TGTGCCAGCAGTGAAACGGGACAGGGGGCAGATACGCAGTATTTT. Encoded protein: CASSETGQGADTQYF.

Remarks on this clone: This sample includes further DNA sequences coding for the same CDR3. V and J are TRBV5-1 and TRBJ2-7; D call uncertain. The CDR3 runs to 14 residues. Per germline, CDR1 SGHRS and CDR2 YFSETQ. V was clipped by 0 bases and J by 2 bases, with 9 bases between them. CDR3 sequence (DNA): TGCGCCAGCAGCTTGGCCCCTGAAACCTACGAGCAGTACTTC. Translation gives CASSLAPETYEQYF.

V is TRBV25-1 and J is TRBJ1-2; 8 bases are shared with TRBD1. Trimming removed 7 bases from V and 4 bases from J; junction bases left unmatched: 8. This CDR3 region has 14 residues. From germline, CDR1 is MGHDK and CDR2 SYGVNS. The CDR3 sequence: CASKGSGGSYGYTF. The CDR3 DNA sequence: TGTGCCAGCAAAGGTTCAGGGGGCAGCTATGGCTACACCTTC.

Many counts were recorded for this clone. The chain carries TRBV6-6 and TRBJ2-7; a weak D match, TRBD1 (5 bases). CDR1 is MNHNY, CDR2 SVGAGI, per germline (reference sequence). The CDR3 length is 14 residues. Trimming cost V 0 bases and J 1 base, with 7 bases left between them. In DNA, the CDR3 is TGTGCCAGCAGTTACTCGACAGTTTCCTACGAGCAGTACTTC. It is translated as CASSYSTVSYEQYF.

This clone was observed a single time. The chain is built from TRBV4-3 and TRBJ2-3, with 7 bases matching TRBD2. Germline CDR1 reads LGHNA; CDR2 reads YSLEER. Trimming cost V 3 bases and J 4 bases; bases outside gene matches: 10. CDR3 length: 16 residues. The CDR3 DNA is TGCGCCAGCAGCCATATCTGGGGGGGTCGTGCAGATACGCAGTATTTT. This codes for CASSHIWGGRADTQYF.

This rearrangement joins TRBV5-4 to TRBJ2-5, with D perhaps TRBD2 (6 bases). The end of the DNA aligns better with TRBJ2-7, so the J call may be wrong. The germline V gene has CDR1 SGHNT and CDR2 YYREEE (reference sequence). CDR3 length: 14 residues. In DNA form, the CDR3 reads TGTGCCAGCAGCTTGGCGGGAGACGGTTACGAGCAGTACTTC. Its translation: CASSLAGDGYEQYF.

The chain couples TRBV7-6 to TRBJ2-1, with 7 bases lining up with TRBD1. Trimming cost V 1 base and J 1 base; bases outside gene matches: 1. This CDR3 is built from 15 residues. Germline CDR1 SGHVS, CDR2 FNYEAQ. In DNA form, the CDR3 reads TGTGCCAGCAGCTTAGGGGACAGTTCCTACAATGAGCAGTTCTTC. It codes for CASSLGDSSYNEQFF.

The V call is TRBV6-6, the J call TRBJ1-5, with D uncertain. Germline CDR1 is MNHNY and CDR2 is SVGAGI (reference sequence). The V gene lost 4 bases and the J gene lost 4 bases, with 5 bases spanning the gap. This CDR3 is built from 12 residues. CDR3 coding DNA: TGTGCCAGCAGTTCACCTAATCAGCCCCAGCATTTT. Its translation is CASSSPNQPQHF.

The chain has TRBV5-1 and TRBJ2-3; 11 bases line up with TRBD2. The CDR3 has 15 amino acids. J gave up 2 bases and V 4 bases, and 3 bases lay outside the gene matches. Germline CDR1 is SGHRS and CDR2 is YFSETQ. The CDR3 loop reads CASSGTSGPTDTQYF. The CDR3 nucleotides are TGCGCCAGCAGCGGGACTAGCGGCCCCACAGATACGCAGTATTTT.

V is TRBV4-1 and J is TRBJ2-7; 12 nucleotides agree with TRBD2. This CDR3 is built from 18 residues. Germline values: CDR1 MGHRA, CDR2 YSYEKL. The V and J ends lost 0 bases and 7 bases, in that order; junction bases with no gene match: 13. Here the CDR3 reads CASSQDPSGRAFLREQYF. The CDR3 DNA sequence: TGCGCCAGCAGCCAAGACCCTAGCGGGAGGGCCTTCCTTAGGGAGCAGTACTTC.

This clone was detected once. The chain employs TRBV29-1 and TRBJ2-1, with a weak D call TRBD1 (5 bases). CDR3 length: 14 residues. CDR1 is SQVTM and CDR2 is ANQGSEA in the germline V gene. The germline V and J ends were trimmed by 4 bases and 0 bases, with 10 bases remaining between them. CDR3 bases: TGCAGCGTTGTACGACAGAGCTCCTACAATGAGCAGTTCTTC. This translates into CSVVRQSSYNEQFF.

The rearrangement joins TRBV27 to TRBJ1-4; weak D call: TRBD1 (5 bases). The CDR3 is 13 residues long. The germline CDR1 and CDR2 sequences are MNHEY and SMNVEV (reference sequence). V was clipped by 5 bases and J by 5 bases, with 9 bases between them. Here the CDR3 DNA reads TGTGCCAGCAGTCGACAGCTAAATGAAAAACTGTTTTTT. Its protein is CASSRQLNEKLFF. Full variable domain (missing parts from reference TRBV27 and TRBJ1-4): EAQVTQNPRYLITVTGKKLTVTCSQNMNHEYMSWYRQDPGLGLRQIYYSMNVEVTDKGDVPEGYKVSRKEKRNFPLILESPSPNQTSLYFCASSRQLNEKLFFGSGTQLSVL.

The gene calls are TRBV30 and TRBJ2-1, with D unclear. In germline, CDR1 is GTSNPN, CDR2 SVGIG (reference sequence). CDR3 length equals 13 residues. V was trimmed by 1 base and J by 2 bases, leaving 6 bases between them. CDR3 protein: CAWSGGPYNEQFF. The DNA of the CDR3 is TGTGCCTGGAGTGGCGGACCCTACAATGAGCAGTTCTTC.

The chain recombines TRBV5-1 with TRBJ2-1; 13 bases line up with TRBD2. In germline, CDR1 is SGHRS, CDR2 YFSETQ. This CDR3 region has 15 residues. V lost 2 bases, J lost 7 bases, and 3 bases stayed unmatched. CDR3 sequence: CASSLRTSGRNEQFF. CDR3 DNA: TGCGCCAGCAGCTTACGGACTAGCGGGAGAAATGAGCAGTTCTTC. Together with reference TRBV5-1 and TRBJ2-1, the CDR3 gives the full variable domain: KAGVTQTPRYLIKTRGQQVTLSCSPISGHRSVSWYQQTPGQGLQFLFEYFSETQRNKGNFPGRFSGRQFSNSRSEMNVSTLELGDSALYLCASSLRTSGRNEQFFGPGTRLTVL.

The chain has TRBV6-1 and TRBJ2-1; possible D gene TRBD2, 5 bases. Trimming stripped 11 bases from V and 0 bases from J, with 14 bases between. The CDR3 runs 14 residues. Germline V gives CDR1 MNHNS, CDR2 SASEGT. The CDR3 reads CAGSGGPSYNEQFF. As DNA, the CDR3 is TGTGCCGGATCCGGAGGACCCTCCTACAATGAGCAGTTCTTC.

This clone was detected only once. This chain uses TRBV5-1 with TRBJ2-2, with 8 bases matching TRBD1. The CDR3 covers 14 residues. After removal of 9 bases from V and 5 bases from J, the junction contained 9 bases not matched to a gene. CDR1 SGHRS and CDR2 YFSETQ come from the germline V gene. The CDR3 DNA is TGCGCCATTTCGACAGGGGTGGAGACCGGGGAGCTGTTTTTT. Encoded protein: CAISTGVETGELFF.

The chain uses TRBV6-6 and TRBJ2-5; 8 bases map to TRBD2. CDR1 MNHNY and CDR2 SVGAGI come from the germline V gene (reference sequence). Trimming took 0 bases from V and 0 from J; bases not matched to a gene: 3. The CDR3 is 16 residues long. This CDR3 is CASSYSIGRDQETQYF. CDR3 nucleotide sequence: TGTGCCAGCAGTTACTCTATCGGGAGGGACCAAGAGACCCAGTACTTC.

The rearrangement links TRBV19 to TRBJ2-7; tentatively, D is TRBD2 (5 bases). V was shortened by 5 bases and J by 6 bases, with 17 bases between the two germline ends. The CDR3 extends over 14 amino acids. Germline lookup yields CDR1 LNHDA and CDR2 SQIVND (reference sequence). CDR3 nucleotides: TGTGCCAGTAGTCCCCGGGGTAGCGACGGCGAGCAGTACTTC. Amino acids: CASSPRGSDGEQYF.

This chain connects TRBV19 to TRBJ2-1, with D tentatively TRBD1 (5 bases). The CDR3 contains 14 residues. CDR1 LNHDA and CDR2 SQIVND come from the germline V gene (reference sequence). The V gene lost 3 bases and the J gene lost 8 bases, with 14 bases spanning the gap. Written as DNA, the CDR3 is TGTGCCAGTAGTATGGGGCAGGGTCCGTATGAGCAGTTCTTC. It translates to CASSMGQGPYEQFF.

The CDR3 DNA reads TGTGCCAGCAGCCAAGGGCCCCCCGTCGGGCAAGAGACCCAGTACTTC. It yields the protein CASSQGPPVGQETQYF. The V call is TRBV14, the J call TRBJ2-5; no clear D. The CDR3 is 16 amino acids. The germline gives CDR1 SGHDN, CDR2 FVKESK. V was clipped by 1 base and J by 2 bases, with 14 bases between them.

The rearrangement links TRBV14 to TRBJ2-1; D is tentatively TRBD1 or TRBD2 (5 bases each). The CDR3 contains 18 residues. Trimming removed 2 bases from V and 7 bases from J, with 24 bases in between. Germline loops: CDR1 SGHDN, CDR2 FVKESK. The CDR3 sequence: CASSQRGWDVDWGNEQFF. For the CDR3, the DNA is TGTGCCAGCAGCCAAAGGGGTTGGGATGTCGATTGGGGGAATGAGCAGTTCTTC.

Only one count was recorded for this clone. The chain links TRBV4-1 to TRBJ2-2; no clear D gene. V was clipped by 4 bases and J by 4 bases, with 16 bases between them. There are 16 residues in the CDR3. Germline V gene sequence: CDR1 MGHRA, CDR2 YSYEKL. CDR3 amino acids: CASSPENQVFTGELFF. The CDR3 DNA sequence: TGCGCCAGCAGCCCAGAAAACCAGGTTTTCACCGGGGAGCTGTTTTTT.

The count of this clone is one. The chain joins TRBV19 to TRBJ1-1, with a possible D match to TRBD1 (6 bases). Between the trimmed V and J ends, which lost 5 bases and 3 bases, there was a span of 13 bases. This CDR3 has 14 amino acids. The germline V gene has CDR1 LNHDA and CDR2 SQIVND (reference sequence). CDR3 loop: CASSFRGEDTEAFF. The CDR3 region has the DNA TGTGCCAGTAGTTTCAGGGGCGAGGACACTGAAGCTTTCTTT.

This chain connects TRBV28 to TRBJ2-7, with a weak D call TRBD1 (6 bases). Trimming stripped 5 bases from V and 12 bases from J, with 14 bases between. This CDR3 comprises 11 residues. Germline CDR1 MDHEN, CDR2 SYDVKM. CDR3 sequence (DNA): TGTGCCAGCAGTACACCGACAGGTTCGTACTTC. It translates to CASSTPTGSYF.